Below, one T cell receptor (beta chain) is given with its context. What it recognizes is unknown. Patient depression severity was moderate to severe. The protocol was immunoSEQ multiplex PCR, while the TCRdb copy is restricted to in-frame clones and leaves out a portion. The table lists about 27,000 clones, 91% of them singletons. This sample is part of a study of untreated major depressive disorder. V lost 0 bases to trimming and J lost 0 bases, with 7 bases between them. The length of the CDR3 is 16 residues. Looked up from germline, CDR1 is SGHRS and CDR2 is YFSETQ. Findings and caveats of the study: Depressed patients' CD4+ T cells carried increased TRBV05-01 (Vbeta 5.1) usage versus control CD4+ T cells.

The V gene is TRBV5-1, the J gene TRBJ2-6; no reliable D call. Sample: CD4+ T cells from PBMCs. The sequence derives from a woman in her twenties or thirties with major depressive disorder. DNA of the CDR3: TGCGCCAGCAGCTTGGCGGTCGGCTCTGGGGCCAACGTCCTGACTTTC. It translates to CASSLAVGSGANVLTF.